Detailed here is one TCR beta chain. Its binding antigen is unknown. Within one base of it there is no much larger clone, and no base qualities were kept. The data belong to a study of T cell repertoires in cytomegalovirus infection (dated by TCRdb to the late 2010s). With respect to the entire study: Donor HLA type was relevant to the analysis, because carriage of CMV infection together with the matching HLA type was indicated by public TCR beta signatures. Beyond this particular receptor, the publication reports: The ex vivo response was dominated by HLA-C-restricted CMV-specific TCR beta clonotypes, and the single most frequent clonotype in two of eight donors was supplied by these HLA-C-restricted clonotypes. Carriers of CMV infection plus the relevant HLA type were discriminated by the cumulative frequency of public TCR beta family members in the study cohort and in an independent roughly 380-donor cohort.

TCRdb shows the sequencer as Illumina HiSeq 1500. TCRdb's own reprocessing of the public reads used fastp at Q25 and MiXCR and kept productive beta chains. Identical CDR3 proteins give one entry, which carries the most common genes and DNA. The sample table holds 300,000 to 400,000 distinct CDR3 sequences, of which 18% were seen once. Jointly, the top ten make up 7.5% to 9.5% of the sample. The germline V gene supplies CDR1 MNHEY and CDR2 SVGEGT. V is clipped by 4 bases and J by 2 bases, and the sequence between their germline boundaries is 6 bases long. Counted from cysteine to phenylalanine, this CDR3 has 14 amino acids. This entry keeps only the CDR3 DNA: 42 bases, framed from base 1.

Sequenced input: PBMCs. This clonotype originated in a human donor in good health (CMV status not recorded). Some clones in this sample may be carry-over from other donors' samples. The chain couples TRBV6-2 or TRBV6-3 to TRBJ2-6, with no confident D gene call. The nucleotides are TGTGCCAGCAGTTGGTTCGCTGGGGCCAACGTCCTGACTTTC. It translates as CASSWFAGANVLTF.